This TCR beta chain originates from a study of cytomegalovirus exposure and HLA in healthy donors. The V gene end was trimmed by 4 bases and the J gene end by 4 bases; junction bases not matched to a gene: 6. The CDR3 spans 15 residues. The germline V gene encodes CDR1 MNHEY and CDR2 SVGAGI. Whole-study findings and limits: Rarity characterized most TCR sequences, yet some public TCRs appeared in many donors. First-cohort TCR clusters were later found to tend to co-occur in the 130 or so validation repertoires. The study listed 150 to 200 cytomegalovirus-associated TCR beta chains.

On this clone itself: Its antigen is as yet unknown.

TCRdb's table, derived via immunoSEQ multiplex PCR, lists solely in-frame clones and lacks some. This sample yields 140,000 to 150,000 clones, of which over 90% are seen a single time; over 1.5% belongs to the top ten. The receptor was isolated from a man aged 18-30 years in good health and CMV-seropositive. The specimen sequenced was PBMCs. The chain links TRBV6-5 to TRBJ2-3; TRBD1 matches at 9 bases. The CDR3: CASSSGTGSADTQYF. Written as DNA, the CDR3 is TGTGCCAGCAGTTCCGGGACAGGGTCGGCAGATACGCAGTATTTT.